This T cell receptor (beta chain) stems from a study of identical twins. The study, taken as a whole, reports: Invariant MAIT and iNKT cells are populations that could partly confound zero-insertion analyses. Alpha sequences that were out-of-frame and twin-shared showed an excess of low generation probability.

This clonotype was counted many times. Its antigen remains unknown. CDR1 and CDR2 from the germline V gene are SEHNR and FQNEAQ (reference sequence). This CDR3 has 14 amino acids. The ends were cut back, 5 bases at V and 4 bases at J, with 12 bases in the middle. TCRdb called the 5' RACE reads again in MiXCR, with one record for every CDR3 protein. Of 200,000 to 250,000 distinct CDR3 sequences listed, roughly 7.5% are singletons. This sample was shared with a second study, whose subject was yellow fever vaccine responses in identical twins.

The sequenced sample was CD8+ T cells sorted from blood. The TCR sequence derives from a woman under 30 in good health. J is TRBJ2-1 and V is TRBV7-9, with a weak D call TRBD1 (6 bases). The CDR3 loop is CASSPGQIYNEQFF. CDR3 nucleotides: TGTGCCAGCAGCCCAGGACAGATATACAATGAGCAGTTCTTC.